The present entry profiles one T cell receptor beta chain with its context. Its antigen is undetermined. Deep level was the assay's run setting. In the study's own analysis: ImmunoSEQ output lacked quality scores and full-length reads, limiting matched filtering. Assay: immunoSEQ multiplex PCR; the TCRdb copy retains only in-frame clones and omits some. The V and J calls and clone size come from that table; D and trimming were worked out from the DNA. The table records roughly 480,000 clones, 79% of them present only once. Trimming shortened V by 0 bases and J by 0 bases, and 6 bases separated the two germline ends. The CDR3 contains 15 residues. Germline CDR1 is LGHNA and CDR2 is YNFKEQ. This sample is part of a study of shared clonotypes between healthy human individuals. Findings of the study overall: Tissues were not sampled, only blood, and their repertoires likely differ.

This clonotype was obtained from a woman between 40 and 55 years old in good health. Some clones in this sample may be carry-over from other donors' samples. What was sequenced was PBMCs. The chain is built from TRBV4-2 and TRBJ1-3, with D uncertain. Here the CDR3 reads CASSQDKGSGNTIYF. CDR3 nucleotides: TGTGCCAGCAGCCAAGATAAGGGCTCTGGAAACACCATATATTTT.